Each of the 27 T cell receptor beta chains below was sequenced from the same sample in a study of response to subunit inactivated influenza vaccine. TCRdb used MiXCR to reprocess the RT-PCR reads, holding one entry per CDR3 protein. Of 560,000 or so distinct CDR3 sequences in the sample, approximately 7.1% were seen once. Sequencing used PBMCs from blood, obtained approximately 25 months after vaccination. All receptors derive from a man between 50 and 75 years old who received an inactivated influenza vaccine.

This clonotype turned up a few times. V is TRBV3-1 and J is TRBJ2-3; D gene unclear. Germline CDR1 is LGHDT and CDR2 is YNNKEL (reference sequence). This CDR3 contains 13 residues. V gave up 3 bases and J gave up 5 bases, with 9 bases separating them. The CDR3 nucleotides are TGTGCCAGCAGCCAGAACCTGGAAGATACGCAGTATTTT. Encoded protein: CASSQNLEDTQYF.

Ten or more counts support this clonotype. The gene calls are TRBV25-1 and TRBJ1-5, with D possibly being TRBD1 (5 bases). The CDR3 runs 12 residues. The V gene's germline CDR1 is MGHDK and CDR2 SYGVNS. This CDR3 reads CPWGENNQPQHF. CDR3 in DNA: TGTCCTTGGGGGGAGAACAATCAGCCCCAGCATTTT.

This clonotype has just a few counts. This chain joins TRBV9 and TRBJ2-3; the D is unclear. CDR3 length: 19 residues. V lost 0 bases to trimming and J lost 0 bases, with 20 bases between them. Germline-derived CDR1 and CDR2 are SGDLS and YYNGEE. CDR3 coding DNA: TGTGCCAGCAGCGTAGACATCGACTCGGTGGTCGGTAGCACAGATACGCAGTATTTT. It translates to CASSVDIDSVVGSTDTQYF.

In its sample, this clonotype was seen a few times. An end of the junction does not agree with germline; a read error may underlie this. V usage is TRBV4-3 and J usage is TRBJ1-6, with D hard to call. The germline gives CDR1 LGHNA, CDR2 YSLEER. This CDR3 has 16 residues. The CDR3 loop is CASSQDFSQNNSPLHF. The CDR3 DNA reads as TGCGCCAGCAGTCAAGATTTTTCCCAGAATAATTCACCCCTCCACTTT.

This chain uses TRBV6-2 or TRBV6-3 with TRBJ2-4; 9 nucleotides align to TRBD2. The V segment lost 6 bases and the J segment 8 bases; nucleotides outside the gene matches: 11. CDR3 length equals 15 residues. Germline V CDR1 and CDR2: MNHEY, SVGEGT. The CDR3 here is CASSRFSGSSHIQYF. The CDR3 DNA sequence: TGTGCCAGCAGCCGATTTAGCGGGAGTTCGCACATTCAGTACTTC.

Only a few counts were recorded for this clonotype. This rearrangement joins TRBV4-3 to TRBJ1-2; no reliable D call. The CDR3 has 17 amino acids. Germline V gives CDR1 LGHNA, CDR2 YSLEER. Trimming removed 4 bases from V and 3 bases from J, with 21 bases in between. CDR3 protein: CASSLRLGVPGDYGYTF. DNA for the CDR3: TGCGCCAGCAGCCTCCGACTCGGGGTCCCTGGAGACTATGGCTACACCTTC.

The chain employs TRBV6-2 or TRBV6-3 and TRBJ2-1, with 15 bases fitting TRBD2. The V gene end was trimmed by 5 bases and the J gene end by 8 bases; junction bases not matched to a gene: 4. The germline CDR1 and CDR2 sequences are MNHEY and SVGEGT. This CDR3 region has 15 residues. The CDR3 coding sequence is TGTGCCAGCAGTCGGACTAGCGGGGGGGCTTATGAGCAGTTCTTC. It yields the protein CASSRTSGGAYEQFF.

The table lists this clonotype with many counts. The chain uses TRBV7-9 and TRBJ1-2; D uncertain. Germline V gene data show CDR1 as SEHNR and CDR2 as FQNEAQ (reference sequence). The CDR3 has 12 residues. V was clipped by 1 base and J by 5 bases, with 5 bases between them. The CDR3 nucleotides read TGTGCCAGCAGCTTAGAGTCTTATGGCTACACCTTC. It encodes CASSLESYGYTF.

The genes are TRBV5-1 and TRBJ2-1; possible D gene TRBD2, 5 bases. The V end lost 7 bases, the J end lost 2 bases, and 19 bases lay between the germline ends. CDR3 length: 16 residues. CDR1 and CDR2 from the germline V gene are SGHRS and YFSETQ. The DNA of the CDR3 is TGCGCCAGCGGAGAGAGGGCCTCGCGGGCCTACAATGAGCAGTTCTTC. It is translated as CASGERASRAYNEQFF. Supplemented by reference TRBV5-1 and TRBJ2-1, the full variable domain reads KAGVTQTPRYLIKTRGQQVTLSCSPISGHRSVSWYQQTPGQGLQFLFEYFSETQRNKGNFPGRFSGRQFSNSRSEMNVSTLELGDSALYLCASGERASRAYNEQFFGPGTRLTVL.

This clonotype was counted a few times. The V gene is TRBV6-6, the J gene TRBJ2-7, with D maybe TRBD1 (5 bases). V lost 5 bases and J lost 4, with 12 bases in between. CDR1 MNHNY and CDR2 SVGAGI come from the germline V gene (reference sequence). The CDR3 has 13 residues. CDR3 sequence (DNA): TGTGCCAGCAGTAATACAGGAATTTACGAGCAGTACTTC. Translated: CASSNTGIYEQYF.

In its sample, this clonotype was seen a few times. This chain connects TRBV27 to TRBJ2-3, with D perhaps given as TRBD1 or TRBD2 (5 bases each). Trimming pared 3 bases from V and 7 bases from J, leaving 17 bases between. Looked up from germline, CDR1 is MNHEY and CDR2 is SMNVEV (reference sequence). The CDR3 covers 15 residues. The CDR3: CASSFWTGGTNTQYF. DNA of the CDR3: TGTGCCAGCAGTTTTTGGACTGGGGGAACGAATACGCAGTATTTT.

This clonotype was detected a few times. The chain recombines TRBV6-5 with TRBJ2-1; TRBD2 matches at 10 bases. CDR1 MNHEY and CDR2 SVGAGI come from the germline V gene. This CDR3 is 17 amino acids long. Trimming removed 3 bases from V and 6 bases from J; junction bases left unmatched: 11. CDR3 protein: CASSYMAGASGGNEQFF. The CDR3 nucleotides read TGTGCCAGCAGTTATATGGCTGGGGCTAGCGGGGGCAATGAGCAGTTCTTC.

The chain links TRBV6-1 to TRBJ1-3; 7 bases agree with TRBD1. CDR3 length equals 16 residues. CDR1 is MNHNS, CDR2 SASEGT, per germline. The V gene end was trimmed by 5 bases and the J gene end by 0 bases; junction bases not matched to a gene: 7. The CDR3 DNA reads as TGTGCCAGCAGTCAACCGGGACAGAGCTCTGGAAACACCATATATTTT. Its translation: CASSQPGQSSGNTIYF.

DNA of the CDR3: TGTGCCAGCAGCTCGGCAGTTCGGCCTTACTACGAGCAGTACTTC. It encodes CASSSAVRPYYEQYF. The J gene is TRBJ2-7, the V gene TRBV7-9; D unclear. V dropped 4 bases and J dropped 3 bases, with 16 bases sitting between them. Germline-derived CDR1 and CDR2 are SEHNR and FQNEAQ (reference sequence). The CDR3 covers 15 residues.

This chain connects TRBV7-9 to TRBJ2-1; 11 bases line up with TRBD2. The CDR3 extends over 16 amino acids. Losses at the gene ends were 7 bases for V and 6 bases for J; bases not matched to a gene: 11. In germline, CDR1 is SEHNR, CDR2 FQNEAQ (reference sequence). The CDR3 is CASTIAGSGRANEQFF. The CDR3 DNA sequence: TGTGCCAGCACAATTGCTGGTAGCGGGAGGGCCAATGAGCAGTTCTTC.

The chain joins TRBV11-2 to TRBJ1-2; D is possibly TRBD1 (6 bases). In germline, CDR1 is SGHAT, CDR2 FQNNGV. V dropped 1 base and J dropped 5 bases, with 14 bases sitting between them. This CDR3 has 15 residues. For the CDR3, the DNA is TGTGCCAGCAGCTTAGCCTTACAGGGTCCGTATGGCTACACCTTC. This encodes CASSLALQGPYGYTF. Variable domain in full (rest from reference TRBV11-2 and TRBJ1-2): EAGVAQSPRYKIIEKRQSVAFWCNPISGHATLYWYQQILGQGPKLLIQFQNNGVVDDSQLPKDRFSAERLKGVDSTLKIQPAKLEDSAVYLCASSLALQGPYGYTFGSGTRLTVV.

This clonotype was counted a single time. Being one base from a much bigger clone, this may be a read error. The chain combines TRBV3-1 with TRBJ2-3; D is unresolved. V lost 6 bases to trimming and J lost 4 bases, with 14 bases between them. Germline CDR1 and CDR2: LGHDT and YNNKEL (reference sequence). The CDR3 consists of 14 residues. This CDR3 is CASRQLLNSDTQYF. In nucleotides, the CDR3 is TGTGCCAGCAGGCAACTACTTAATTCAGATACGCAGTATTTT.

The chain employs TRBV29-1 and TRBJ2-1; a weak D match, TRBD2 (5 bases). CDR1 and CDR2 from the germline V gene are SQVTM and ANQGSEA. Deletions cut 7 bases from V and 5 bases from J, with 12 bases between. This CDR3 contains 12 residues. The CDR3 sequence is CSGMSSHNEQFF. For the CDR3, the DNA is TGCAGCGGGATGTCTAGCCACAATGAGCAGTTCTTC.

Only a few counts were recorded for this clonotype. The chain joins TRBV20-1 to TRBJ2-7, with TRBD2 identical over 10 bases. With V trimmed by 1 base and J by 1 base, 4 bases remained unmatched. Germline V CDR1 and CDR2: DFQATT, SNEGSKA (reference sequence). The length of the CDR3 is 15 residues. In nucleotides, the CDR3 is TGCAGTGCTAGAGCTAAACTAGCGGGGTCCTACGAGCAGTACTTC. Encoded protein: CSARAKLAGSYEQYF.

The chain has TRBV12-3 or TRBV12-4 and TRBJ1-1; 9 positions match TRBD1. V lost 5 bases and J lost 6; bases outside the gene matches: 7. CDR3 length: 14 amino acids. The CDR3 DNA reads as TGTGCCAGCAGTCCACCGGGACAGGGTGCTGAAGCTTTCTTT. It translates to CASSPPGQGAEAFF.

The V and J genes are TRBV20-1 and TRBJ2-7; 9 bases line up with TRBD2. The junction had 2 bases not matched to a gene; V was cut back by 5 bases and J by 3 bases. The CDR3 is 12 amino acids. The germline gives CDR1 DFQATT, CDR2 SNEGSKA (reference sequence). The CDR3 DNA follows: TGCAGTGCTCTAGCGGGAAGCTACGAGCAGTACTTC. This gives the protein CSALAGSYEQYF.

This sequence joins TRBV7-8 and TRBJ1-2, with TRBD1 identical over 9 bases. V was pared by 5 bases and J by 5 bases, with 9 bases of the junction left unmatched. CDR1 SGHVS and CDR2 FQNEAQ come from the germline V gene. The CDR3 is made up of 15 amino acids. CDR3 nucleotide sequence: TGTGCCAGCAGCGTTACGGGGACAGGGTTATATGGCTACACCTTC. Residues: CASSVTGTGLYGYTF.

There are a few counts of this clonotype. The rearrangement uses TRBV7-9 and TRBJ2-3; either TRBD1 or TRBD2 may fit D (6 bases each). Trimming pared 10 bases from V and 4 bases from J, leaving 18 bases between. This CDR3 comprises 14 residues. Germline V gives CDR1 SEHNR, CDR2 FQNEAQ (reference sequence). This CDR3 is CATRGGRRADTQYF. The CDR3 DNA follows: TGTGCCACTCGAGGGGGACGGAGGGCAGATACGCAGTATTTT.

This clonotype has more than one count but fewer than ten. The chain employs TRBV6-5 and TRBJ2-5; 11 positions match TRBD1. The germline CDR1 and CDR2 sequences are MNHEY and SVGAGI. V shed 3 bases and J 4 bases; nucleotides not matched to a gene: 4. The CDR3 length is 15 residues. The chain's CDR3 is CASSYPGQGAETQYF. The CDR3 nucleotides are TGTGCCAGCAGTTATCCCGGACAGGGGGCAGAGACCCAGTACTTC.

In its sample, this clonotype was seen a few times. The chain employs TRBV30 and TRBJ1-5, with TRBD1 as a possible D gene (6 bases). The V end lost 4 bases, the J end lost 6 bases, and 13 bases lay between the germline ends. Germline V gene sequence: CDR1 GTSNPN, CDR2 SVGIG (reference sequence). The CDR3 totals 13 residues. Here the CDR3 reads CAWKGGHGQPQHF. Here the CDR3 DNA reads TGTGCCTGGAAGGGGGGGCACGGTCAGCCCCAGCATTTT.

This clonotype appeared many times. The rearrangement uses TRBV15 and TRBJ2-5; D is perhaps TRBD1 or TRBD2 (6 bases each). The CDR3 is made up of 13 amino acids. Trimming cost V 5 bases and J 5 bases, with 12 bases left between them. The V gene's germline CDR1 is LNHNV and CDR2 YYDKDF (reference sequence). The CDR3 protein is CATSARGRETQYF. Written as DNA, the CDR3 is TGTGCCACCAGCGCAAGGGGGAGGGAGACCCAGTACTTC.

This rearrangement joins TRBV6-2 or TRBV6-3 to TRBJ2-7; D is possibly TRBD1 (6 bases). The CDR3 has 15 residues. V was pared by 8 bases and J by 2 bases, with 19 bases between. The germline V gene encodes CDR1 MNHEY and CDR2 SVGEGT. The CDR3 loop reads CASAVSPGETYEQYF. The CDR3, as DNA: TGTGCCAGCGCAGTATCCCCAGGGGAGACCTACGAGCAGTACTTC.